This T cell receptor (beta chain) came from a study of cytomegalovirus exposure and HLA in healthy donors. Overall study context: HLA-typed donors contributed about 85 million unique TCRs, which were held in an early data release.

As for this clone: Its specificity is unknown.

The PCR ran on 60 Vbeta and 13 Jbeta primers. The table came from immunoSEQ multiplex PCR; TCRdb's copy has only in-frame clones and leaves some out. Of about 200,000 clones listed, 81% are singletons. Overall study findings and caveats: HLA restriction was apparent for most CMV-associated TCR beta chains in a later analysis.

The CDR3 totals 15 residues. Trimming removed 1 base from V and 4 bases from J, with 10 bases in between. Per germline, CDR1 LGHNA and CDR2 YSLEER. The sequence was obtained from a man in his forties in good health and CMV-seropositive. Material for sequencing was PBMCs. The gene calls are TRBV4-3 and TRBJ2-2, with D perhaps matching TRBD1 (5 bases). The CDR3 loop reads CASSQAQGVTGELFF. DNA of the CDR3: TGCGCCAGCAGCCAAGCCCAGGGTGTCACCGGGGAGCTGTTTTTT.